A single sample is the source of the 30 T cell receptor beta chains below, sequenced in a study of blood T cells in healthy people across ages. A second PCR of roughly 7 to 11 cycles used a sample-barcoded 5' primer and a J-beta primer mix. TCRdb reanalysed the 5' RACE reads using MiXCR and keeps one entry per CDR3 protein. The sample holds about 620,000 distinct CDR3 sequences, 20% to 25% seen once. Input material: blood. The receptors were sampled from a man aged 65 to 85 in good health.

The V call is TRBV5-1, the J call TRBJ2-1; D is tentatively TRBD1 or TRBD2 (6 bases each). From germline, CDR1 is SGHRS and CDR2 YFSETQ. V was trimmed by 1 base and J by 0 bases, leaving 11 bases between them. This CDR3 spans 16 amino acids. CDR3 bases: TGCGCCAGCAGCTTGTCCGGGGGCATCTCCTACAATGAGCAGTTCTTC. The encoded protein is CASSLSGGISYNEQFF.

This chain joins TRBV7-2 and TRBJ1-6; 7 nucleotides align to TRBD1. The CDR3 runs to 15 residues. V trimming: 4 bases; J trimming: 6 bases; junction bases outside the gene matches: 6. Per the germline V gene, CDR1 is SGHTA and CDR2 is FQGNSA. Here the CDR3 reads CASSSYRGLNSPLHF. In DNA form, the CDR3 reads TGTGCCAGCAGCTCGTACAGGGGACTTAATTCACCCCTCCACTTT.

This clonotype has only a few counts. This sequence joins TRBV14 and TRBJ1-4; 7 positions agree with TRBD1. This CDR3 comprises 16 residues. Germline assignment: CDR1 SGHDN and CDR2 FVKESK. Trimming at V came to 0 bases and at J to 6 bases, leaving 7 bases not matched to a gene. CDR3 in amino acids: CASSQDRTGRYEKLFF. CDR3 coding DNA: TGTGCCAGCAGCCAAGACCGGACAGGCCGGTATGAAAAACTGTTTTTT.

This clonotype has at least ten counts. The chain employs TRBV5-1 and TRBJ2-3; the D gene is possibly TRBD2 (6 bases). V gave up 5 bases and J gave up 6 bases, with 16 bases separating them. The germline V gene has CDR1 SGHRS and CDR2 YFSETQ. The CDR3 runs 14 residues. The CDR3 reads CASRSGEAVDTQYF. For the CDR3, the DNA is TGCGCCAGCAGGTCGGGGGAGGCCGTGGATACGCAGTATTTT.

V usage is TRBV20-1 and J usage is TRBJ2-3, with a tentative D call TRBD1 (5 bases). V was clipped by 2 bases and J by 4 bases, with 13 bases between them. The V gene's germline CDR1 is DFQATT and CDR2 SNEGSKA (reference sequence). CDR3 size: 14 residues. The CDR3 loop reads CSARIGRGPDTQYF. The CDR3 DNA is TGCAGTGCTAGAATCGGAAGGGGCCCAGATACGCAGTATTTT.

Only one count was recorded for this clonotype. J is TRBJ1-1 and V is TRBV12-3 or TRBV12-4, with D uncertain. This CDR3 spans 14 amino acids. The V end was cut by 3 bases, the J end by 0 bases, with 8 bases between. This CDR3 is CASSFLPVNTEAFF. The DNA of the CDR3 is TGTGCCAGCAGTTTTTTGCCGGTGAACACTGAAGCTTTCTTT.

This clonotype was observed a few times. The V and J genes are TRBV10-3 and TRBJ1-2; D remains unclear. V was trimmed by 5 bases and J by 8 bases, leaving 12 bases between them. In germline, CDR1 is ENHRY, CDR2 SYGVKD. The CDR3 covers 12 residues. The CDR3 loop is CAISRAQEGYTF. In DNA, the CDR3 is TGTGCCATCAGTAGGGCTCAGGAAGGCTACACCTTC.

This clonotype appeared a few times. Here the CDR3 reads CASSAGTGEQYF. CDR3 nucleotide sequence: TGTGCCAGCAGTGCCGGGACAGGCGAGCAGTACTTC. The genes are TRBV2 and TRBJ2-7, with 8 bases identical to TRBD1. The germline V gene has CDR1 SNHLY and CDR2 FYNNEI. The CDR3 is 12 amino acids. V gave up 4 bases and J gave up 6 bases; unmatched junction bases: 2. The entire variable domain, with the rest obtained from reference TRBV2 and TRBJ2-7, is as follows: EPEVTQTPSHQVTQMGQEVILRCVPISNHLYFYWYRQILGQKVEFLVSFYNNEISEKSEIFDDQFSVERPDGSNFTLKIRSTKLEDSAMYFCASSAGTGEQYFGPGTRLTVT.

In its sample, this clonotype was seen a few times. The V gene is TRBV5-1, the J gene TRBJ2-3; a possible D gene is TRBD1 (6 bases). From germline, CDR1 is SGHRS and CDR2 YFSETQ. V was pared by 1 base and J by 0 bases, with 12 bases between. There are 16 residues in the CDR3. The CDR3 DNA follows: TGCGCCAGCAGCTTGACAGGGTCCCCTAGCACAGATACGCAGTATTTT. Translating it yields CASSLTGSPSTDTQYF. Full variable domain (missing parts from reference TRBV5-1 and TRBJ2-3): KAGVTQTPRYLIKTRGQQVTLSCSPISGHRSVSWYQQTPGQGLQFLFEYFSETQRNKGNFPGRFSGRQFSNSRSEMNVSTLELGDSALYLCASSLTGSPSTDTQYFGPGTRLTVL.

The chain recombines TRBV4-1 with TRBJ2-3, with 13 bases lining up with TRBD2. The V gene's germline CDR1 is MGHRA and CDR2 YSYEKL. The trim removed 6 bases at V and 4 bases at J, leaving 7 bases unmatched. The CDR3 runs to 16 residues. For the CDR3, the DNA is TGCGCCAGCAGGGAACTAGCGGGGGGGCTTGCAGATACGCAGTATTTT. This gives the protein CASRELAGGLADTQYF.

The chain links TRBV7-9 to TRBJ2-2; the match to TRBD1 covers 8 bases. V trimming: 6 bases; J trimming: 9 bases; junction bases outside the gene matches: 6. The CDR3 totals 13 residues. Germline loops: CDR1 SEHNR, CDR2 FQNEAQ (reference sequence). The CDR3: CASSWTGFRELFF. The CDR3 nucleotides read TGTGCCAGCAGTTGGACAGGGTTCCGGGAGCTGTTTTTT.

A few counts support this clonotype. The chain has TRBV9 and TRBJ2-5; a weak D match, TRBD2 (6 bases). This CDR3 has 15 residues. Germline CDR1 is SGDLS and CDR2 is YYNGEE. Trimming stripped 0 bases from V and 5 bases from J, with 14 bases between. This chain's CDR3 is CASSVATGVRETQYF. The CDR3 nucleotides read TGTGCCAGCAGCGTAGCAACGGGGGTAAGGGAGACCCAGTACTTC. Full variable domain (missing parts from reference TRBV9 and TRBJ2-5): DSGVTQTPKHLITATGQRVTLRCSPRSGDLSVYWYQQSLDQGLQFLIQYYNGEERAKGNILERFSAQQFPDLHSELNLSSLELGDSALYFCASSVATGVRETQYFGPGTRLLVL.

This clonotype was observed a handful of times. The chain is built from TRBV25-1 and TRBJ2-5; D is unresolved. Looked up from germline, CDR1 is MGHDK and CDR2 is SYGVNS. CDR3 length: 14 residues. The V end was cut by 2 bases, the J end by 3 bases, with 10 bases between. CDR3 region: CASSEPDREETQYF. The CDR3 DNA reads TGTGCCAGCAGTGAACCCGATCGCGAAGAGACCCAGTACTTC.

Comments on this clonotype: This may be a read error, as it is one base from a much larger clone. This sequence joins TRBV29-1 and TRBJ2-2, with D maybe TRBD2 (7 bases). CDR1 is SQVTM and CDR2 is ANQGSEA in the germline V gene. Trimming left V 5 bases short and J 6 bases short, with 13 bases between. This CDR3 contains 13 residues. The CDR3 loop is CSVRRGGAGELFF. In nucleotides, the CDR3 is TGCAGCGTTCGCAGGGGAGGGGCCGGGGAGCTGTTTTTT.

Here the CDR3 reads CASSQETAVSPLHF. The CDR3 DNA sequence: TGTGCCAGCAGCCAAGAAACAGCGGTTTCACCCCTCCACTTT. The chain has TRBV14 and TRBJ1-6; no firm D call. V was pared by 0 bases and J by 9 bases, with 9 bases between. CDR1 and CDR2 (germline): SGHDN, FVKESK. The CDR3 spans 14 residues.

The chain couples TRBV20-1 to TRBJ2-1, with a weak D call TRBD2 (6 bases). Trimming left V 0 bases short and J 0 bases short, with 12 bases between. Germline CDR1 DFQATT, CDR2 SNEGSKA (reference sequence). This CDR3 has 16 residues. The CDR3 DNA sequence: TGCAGTGCTAGAGATATACGGGAGACCTCCTACAATGAGCAGTTCTTC. Translating gives CSARDIRETSYNEQFF.

The V and J genes are TRBV20-1 and TRBJ1-1; D is unresolved. The V and J ends lost 5 bases and 5 bases respectively, with 12 bases between them. The germline V gene encodes CDR1 DFQATT and CDR2 SNEGSKA (reference sequence). CDR3 length: 12 amino acids. The CDR3 protein is CSALDKRTEAFF. The CDR3 nucleotides are TGCAGTGCTCTAGATAAAAGAACTGAAGCTTTCTTT.

This clonotype was found a few times. The J gene is TRBJ2-1, the V gene TRBV25-1; no firm D call. Trimming took 3 bases from V and 8 from J, leaving 17 bases between them. This CDR3 has 15 amino acids. Germline CDR1 MGHDK, CDR2 SYGVNS. The CDR3: CASSEPLPSHHEQFF. CDR3 DNA: TGTGCCAGCAGTGAGCCTCTGCCCTCCCACCATGAGCAGTTCTTC.

The chain employs TRBV5-1 and TRBJ2-6, with D possibly matching TRBD1 (5 bases). This CDR3 region has 16 residues. From germline, CDR1 is SGHRS and CDR2 YFSETQ. Between the trimmed V and J ends, which lost 4 bases and 0 bases, there was a span of 11 bases. As DNA, the CDR3 is TGCGCCAGCAGCGTCGAAAGGGGCTCTGGGGCCAACGTCCTGACTTTC. This sequence encodes CASSVERGSGANVLTF.

There are a few counts of this clonotype. The chain combines TRBV29-1 with TRBJ2-3; TRBD1 matches 9 bases. The V and J ends lost 3 bases and 0 bases, in that order; junction bases with no gene match: 4. CDR3 length equals 15 residues. Looked up from germline, CDR1 is SQVTM and CDR2 is ANQGSEA. In DNA, the CDR3 is TGCAGCGTTGACGGGACAGGGTATAGCACAGATACGCAGTATTTT. Translated, it gives CSVDGTGYSTDTQYF.

The J gene is TRBJ2-1, the V gene TRBV6-5; tentative D call: TRBD1 (9 bases). The CDR3 consists of 19 residues. Germline lookup yields CDR1 MNHEY and CDR2 SVGAGI. V gave up 3 bases and J gave up 7 bases, with 28 bases separating them. Written as DNA, the CDR3 is TGTGCCAGCAGTTATGGGACAGGGCCGGTAGCGGGATCGGGGAATGAGCAGTTCTTC. It yields the protein CASSYGTGPVAGSGNEQFF.

This clonotype has just a few counts. The V and J genes are TRBV6-2 or TRBV6-3 and TRBJ2-3, with 8 bases that match TRBD2. Germline V gives CDR1 MNHEY, CDR2 SVGEGT. Trimming cost V 4 bases and J 2 bases; bases outside gene matches: 5. This CDR3 contains 15 residues. The CDR3 sequence: CASSFTSGHTDTQYF. CDR3 DNA sequence: TGTGCCAGCAGTTTTACTAGCGGACACACAGATACGCAGTATTTT.

The chain recombines TRBV2 with TRBJ2-7; D is unresolved. V was clipped by 8 bases and J by 4 bases, with 12 bases between them. CDR1 and CDR2 from the germline V gene are SNHLY and FYNNEI. The CDR3 is 12 residues long. CDR3 sequence (DNA): TGTGCCAGCTCCGCGGACCCATACGAGCAGTACTTC. This sequence encodes CASSADPYEQYF.

This clonotype was observed a handful of times. V gene TRBV12-3 or TRBV12-4 combines with J gene TRBJ2-7; 10 bases fit TRBD1. V shed 4 bases, J shed 2 bases, and the junction held 8 bases outside the gene matches. This CDR3 has 16 residues. CDR3 DNA sequence: TGTGCCAGCAGTTCAAAAATCGGGACAGGGGCCTACGAGCAGTACTTC. As protein: CASSSKIGTGAYEQYF.

This clonotype turned up a few times. The chain links TRBV7-2 to TRBJ2-2; D is undetermined. The CDR3 sequence is 15 residues long. Germline CDR1 is SGHTA and CDR2 is FQGNSA. The V and J ends lost 5 bases and 0 bases respectively, with 10 bases between them. CDR3 nucleotides: TGTGCCAGCAGCCTCATGGCCGCGAACACCGGGGAGCTGTTTTTT. This sequence encodes CASSLMAANTGELFF.

The sample holds a few counts of this clonotype. The chain recombines TRBV11-1 with TRBJ2-6, with 8 bases identical to TRBD1. This CDR3 comprises 20 residues. The germline CDR1 and CDR2 sequences are SGHAT and FQDESV (reference sequence). The V segment lost 4 bases and the J segment 1 base; nucleotides outside the gene matches: 15. The CDR3 region is CASSSSGQGASLSGANVLTF. The CDR3 region has the DNA TGTGCCAGCAGCTCTTCCGGGCAGGGGGCTTCCCTTTCTGGGGCCAACGTCCTGACTTTC.

The CDR3 region is CASGPTGGEQYF. For the CDR3, the DNA is TGTGCTAGTGGACCTACAGGGGGCGAGCAGTACTTC. The chain carries TRBV12-5 and TRBJ2-5; TRBD1 agrees at 8 bases. The end of the DNA fits TRBJ2-7 better, so the J call may be wrong. This CDR3 has 12 residues. From germline, CDR1 is LGHNT and CDR2 FRNRAP.

For this clonotype: The junction and the germline gene differ at one end; a read error may be behind it. The rearrangement links TRBV5-1 to TRBJ2-1; 7 nucleotides line up with TRBD2. CDR3 length equals 14 residues. Germline CDR1 SGHRS, CDR2 YFSETQ. CDR3 sequence: CASSAGDSYNERFF. The CDR3, as DNA: TGCGCCAGCAGCGCGGGAGATTCCTACAATGAGCGGTTCTTC.

This clonotype was observed many times. The chain carries TRBV20-1 and TRBJ2-4; D gene ambiguous. The V and J ends lost 7 bases and 0 bases respectively, with 10 bases between them. The CDR3 is 13 residues long. Germline V gene data show CDR1 as DFQATT and CDR2 as SNEGSKA (reference sequence). This CDR3 is CSVNSEAKNIQYF. The CDR3 DNA reads TGCAGTGTAAACTCGGAAGCCAAAAACATTCAGTACTTC.

This clonotype was detected only a few times. The chain couples TRBV5-1 to TRBJ2-5; 9 bases fit TRBD2. In germline, CDR1 is SGHRS, CDR2 YFSETQ. The J segment lost 5 bases and the V segment lost 4 bases, leaving 12 bases of the junction unmatched. The CDR3 totals 16 residues. CDR3 region: CASSEVSSGGLETQYF. CDR3 coding DNA: TGCGCCAGCAGCGAGGTGTCCAGCGGGGGGCTGGAGACCCAGTACTTC. The variable domain in full, completed from reference TRBV5-1 and TRBJ2-5, reads KAGVTQTPRYLIKTRGQQVTLSCSPISGHRSVSWYQQTPGQGLQFLFEYFSETQRNKGNFPGRFSGRQFSNSRSEMNVSTLELGDSALYLCASSEVSSGGLETQYFGPGTRLLVL.